This record covers a single T cell receptor beta chain. Its cognate antigen is unknown. The read ends 3 residues early relative to the CDR3; the germline J gene fills the gap. The source of the sample is a study of T cells in women clearing cervical HPV infection. Measured with immunoSEQ multiplex PCR; TCRdb has only the in-frame clones, and not every one. Its listing shows 25,000 to 35,000 clones. Points from the study as a whole: Repertoire richness, not evenness, was significantly elevated in CIN3+ cases versus controls.

The ends lost 1 base at V and 6 bases at J; junction bases unmatched: 5. The CDR3 extends over 15 amino acids. Germline assignment: CDR1 SGHVS and CDR2 FNYEAQ. The chain uses TRBV7-6 and TRBJ2-3, with 9 bases lining up with TRBD2. Sequenced: blood buffy coat. The clonotype originates from a woman between 18 and 75 years old with a cervical HPV16 infection that either progressed to CIN3+ or cleared (not recorded which). The CDR3 is CASSLGGGGVDTQYF. The part of the CDR3 DNA that was read is TGTGCCAGCAGCTTAGGGGGCGGGGGGGTGGATACG.